A few counts support the clone carrying this T cell receptor (beta chain). Its antigen remains unknown. This sample is drawn from a study of T cell repertoires in cytomegalovirus infection. Via MiXCR, TCRdb re-called the reads, giving one row per CDR3 protein. The sample includes over 250,000 distinct CDR3 sequences, roughly 21% of them seen just once. The starting material was cultured PBMCs, obtained from culture after CMV antigen stimulation. The clonotype comes from a human donor in good health (CMV status not recorded). Some clones in this sample may be carry-over from other donors' samples.

The CDR3 DNA reads TGTGCCAGCAGTGAAGGGACAGGGGCCAACACTGAAGCTTTCTTT. It codes for CASSEGTGANTEAFF. The chain carries TRBV27 and TRBJ1-1; TRBD1 aligns across 10 bases. Germline CDR1 reads MNHEY; CDR2 reads SMNVEV (reference sequence). The CDR3 is made up of 15 amino acids. V dropped 5 bases and J dropped 2; count of bases not matched to a gene: 5.